This T cell receptor (beta chain) was identified in a study of blood T cell repertoires in COVID-19. Study in general: Acute-phase and convalescent COVID-19 samples originated in the United States, Italy and Spain. The analysed material was cDNA or gDNA that came from T cells, B-cell-depleted T cells, or PBMCs.

In the original workflow: Estimated nucleated cell counts came from reference gene primer amplification. TCRdb keeps only in-frame clones here, not all; method: immunoSEQ multiplex PCR. V and J calls and clone size are copied from that table; D and trimming were computed from the DNA. The sample lists 250,000 to 300,000 clones, less than 90% seen once, with about 5% in the top ten. Germline V CDR1 and CDR2: SGHTA, FQGNSA. The CDR3 is 14 residues long. The V segment lost 5 bases and the J segment 4 bases; nucleotides outside the gene matches: 6. The V gene is TRBV7-2, the J gene TRBJ2-7; 9 bases are shared with TRBD1. Sequenced: peripheral blood. The receptor was derived from a man aged 55 to 70 who had recovered from COVID-19. CDR3 sequence (DNA): TGTGCCAGCAGCCTCGGGACAGGGCATTACGAGCAGTACTTC. Residues: CASSLGTGHYEQYF.